A selection of T cell receptor beta chains follows, all from one sample in a study of CD8 T cells in ankylosing spondylitis. From the 5' RACE reads, TCRdb called clonotypes with MiXCR, one entry per CDR3 protein. The sample carries about 150,000 distinct CDR3 sequences, around 32% recorded once. The specimen sequenced was synovial fluid, either unsorted or a sorted T cell fraction (not recorded which). The receptors come from a male donor with ankylosing spondylitis. The CDR3 runs from the conserved cysteine through the conserved F or W. The order of the fields is CDR3 DNA, CDR3 protein, D gene, clone size, CDR3 length, J gene, V gene. The D gene is left open where the match is weak. The listing skips clone size in some rows; elsewhere it reads once, few, many or a size class.

TGTGCCTGGAGTGTAAGGCCCCTGGAGGGCTACACCTTC,CAWSVRPLEGYTF,.,many,13,TRBJ1-2,TRBV30
TGTGCCAGCAGAAGACAGGGGGCGAACACTGAAGCTTTCTTT,CASRRQGANTEAFF,TRBD1,.,14,TRBJ1-1,TRBV28
TGTGCCAGCAGCCCGGGGGGACAGCGGGGTGTCGAGCAGTACTTC,CASSPGGQRGVEQYF,.,many,15,TRBJ2-7,TRBV9
TGTGCCACCAGTAACCCCAGCGGCAGCTCCTACAATGAGCAGTTCTTC,CATSNPSGSSYNEQFF,.,many,16,TRBJ2-1,TRBV24-1
TGTGCCATCTCGCTAGCGGGAGATAATGAGCAGTTCTTC,CAISLAGDNEQFF,TRBD2,few,13,TRBJ2-1,TRBV10-3
TGTGCCAGCAGTGAAGGAAGGGGCGTTCACAATGAGCAGTTCTTC,CASSEGRGVHNEQFF,.,.,15,TRBJ2-1,TRBV2
TGCAGTGCTTGGCTAGCGGGTTTCACAGATACGCAGTATTTT,CSAWLAGFTDTQYF,TRBD2,.,14,TRBJ2-3,TRBV20-1
TGCAGTGCTAGTCCGACAGGTTTAATGAACACTGAAGCTTTCTTT,CSASPTGLMNTEAFF,.,.,15,TRBJ1-1,TRBV20-1
TGCAGTGCTAAACCCCGGGGGTTTGATAATGGCTACACCTTC,CSAKPRGFDNGYTF,.,.,14,TRBJ1-2,TRBV20-1
TGTGCCATCAGTGATTCCGGGACTGGACACAATGAGCAGTTCTTC,CAISDSGTGHNEQFF,.,once,15,TRBJ2-1,TRBV10-3
TGCGCCAGCAGCTTGGATTTTTGGGCTAGCGGGGCCCCCTCCTACAATGAGCAGTTCTTC,CASSLDFWASGAPSYNEQFF,TRBD2,few,20,TRBJ2-1,TRBV5-1
TGTGCCAGCAGCCCCCGGACCCATCAGCCCGACGAGCAGTACTTC,CASSPRTHQPDEQYF,.,once,15,TRBJ2-7,TRBV11-2
TGTGCCAGCAGTTACCAGACAGCTAGCGAGCTGTTTTTT,CASSYQTASELFF,.,.,13,TRBJ2-2,TRBV5-4
TGTGCCAGCAGTTTACCCCGTTCGACGTTTGGGGAGAACACTGAAGCTTTCTTT,CASSLPRSTFGENTEAFF,.,many,18,TRBJ1-1,TRBV12-3/TRBV12-4
TGTGCCAGCTCAGGTCAGGGAAACACTGAAGCTTTCTTT,CASSGQGNTEAFF,.,.,13,TRBJ1-1,TRBV18
TGCAGTGCTGGCCAGGCGGCGAGCTCCTACAATGAGCAGTTCTTC,CSAGQAASSYNEQFF,.,.,15,TRBJ2-1,TRBV20-1
TGTGCCAGCAGTTTAGGGGGGGAGCGTGGCTACACCTTC,CASSLGGERGYTF,.,many,13,TRBJ1-2,TRBV28
TGTGCCAGCAGTTACTCAGCGGGGGGTGTCTCCTACGAGCAGTACTTC,CASSYSAGGVSYEQYF,TRBD2,few,16,TRBJ2-7,TRBV6-2/TRBV6-3
TGTGCCAGCAGCCGCCGCAGAGCCACTAACTATGGCTACACCTTC,CASSRRRATNYGYTF,.,many,15,TRBJ1-2,TRBV28
TGTGCCAGCAGCCAGGGGTGGGAGGCTTTCTTT,CASSQGWEAFF,.,few,11,TRBJ1-1,TRBV3-1
TGCAGTGCTAGTGCCTGGGCCCTATTGACCTACGAGCAGTACTTC,CSASAWALLTYEQYF,.,many,15,TRBJ2-7,TRBV20-1
TGCGCCAGCAGCGCCGACCGGGGTGAGCAGTTCTTC,CASSADRGEQFF,.,once,12,TRBJ2-1,TRBV5-1
TGTGCCAGCAGCTCCCGCCCCGGGGGGAGCACAGATACGCAGTATTTT,CASSSRPGGSTDTQYF,TRBD2,.,16,TRBJ2-3,TRBV7-2
TGTGCCAGCAGTGGGGGTTGGGGACCTGTCTCTGGAAACACCATATATTTT,CASSGGWGPVSGNTIYF,.,.,17,TRBJ1-3,TRBV2
TGTGCCAGCAGGCCCGGGACCAGGGGAGCGCCAGATACGCAGTATTTT,CASRPGTRGAPDTQYF,.,.,16,TRBJ2-3,TRBV11-1
TGTGCCAGCGGAGCGGGACTAGCGGGGGGAGAGACCCAGTACTTC,CASGAGLAGGETQYF,TRBD2,few,15,TRBJ2-5,TRBV2
TGTGCCAGCAGTGAAATGGGGGGCCGACATGGCTACACCTTC,CASSEMGGRHGYTF,.,.,14,TRBJ1-2,TRBV2
TGCGCCAGCAGCTCCGGTGGAGGGCTTATGAACACTGAAGCTTTCTTT,CASSSGGGLMNTEAFF,.,.,16,TRBJ1-1,TRBV5-1
TGTGCCAGCAGCCAATCGCAGTTCCAAAAATATGGCTACACCTTC,CASSQSQFQKYGYTF,.,.,15,TRBJ1-2,TRBV4-2
TGTGCCAGCAGTCCTAGCGGGGGAGGAGATACGCAGTATTTT,CASSPSGGGDTQYF,TRBD2,few,14,TRBJ2-3,TRBV27
TGTGCCAGCAGTCCCCGAGGGGGGGGGTTCAAGAATTCACCCCTCCACTTT,CASSPRGGGFKNSPLHF,.,.,17,TRBJ1-6,TRBV12-3/TRBV12-4
TGCAGCGGTGGACAGGGGGACTATGGCTACACCTTC,CSGGQGDYGYTF,TRBD1,many,12,TRBJ1-2,TRBV29-1
TGTGCCAGCAGCTCCCGGGACGGGGAAGACGAGCAGTACTTC,CASSSRDGEDEQYF,.,.,14,TRBJ2-7,TRBV11-2
TGTGCCAGCAGCCCCCTCTACGAGCAGTACTTC,CASSPLYEQYF,.,many,11,TRBJ2-7,TRBV28
TGCAGTGCTAGCGAAGGACTAGCGGGAGGGCCGCGAGAGACCCAGTACTTC,CSASEGLAGGPRETQYF,TRBD2,many,17,TRBJ2-5,TRBV20-1
TGTGCCTGGAGTGTTGCAGGGGATCAGCCCCAGCATTTT,CAWSVAGDQPQHF,.,many,13,TRBJ1-5,TRBV30
TGTGCCATCAGTGAGGGCAGGGGTAATTCACCCCTCCACTTT,CAISEGRGNSPLHF,.,.,14,TRBJ1-6,TRBV10-3
TGTGCCATCAGGGCAGACTATAATTCACCCCTCCACTTT,CAIRADYNSPLHF,.,.,13,TRBJ1-6,TRBV10-3
TGTGCCAGCAGCGTAGACAGCGGGGTCACAGATACGCAGTATTTT,CASSVDSGVTDTQYF,TRBD2,.,15,TRBJ2-3,TRBV9
TGTGCCAGCAGTTTTGGACAGGGGCTCACAGATACGCAGTATTTT,CASSFGQGLTDTQYF,TRBD1,many,15,TRBJ2-3,TRBV27
TGTGCCAGCAGCCACGACAGGATGCGCACAGATACGCAGTATTTT,CASSHDRMRTDTQYF,.,few,15,TRBJ2-3,TRBV7-2
TGCGCCAGCAGCGCCCGACAGGCCTTCGGCTCCTCTGGAAACACCATATATTTT,CASSARQAFGSSGNTIYF,.,few,18,TRBJ1-3,TRBV5-1
TGCAGCGGAACCGGGACTGATGCTCGTACATCCTACAATGAGCAGTTCTTC,CSGTGTDARTSYNEQFF,.,few,17,TRBJ2-1,TRBV29-1
TGCAGCGCCGGCAACGAGGGGTTCTCTGGAAACACCATATATTTT,CSAGNEGFSGNTIYF,.,many,15,TRBJ1-3,TRBV29-1
TGTGCCAGCGGAAGGGAAGCTCCCTCCTACGAGCAGTACTTC,CASGREAPSYEQYF,.,.,14,TRBJ2-7,TRBV28
TGCAGCGTGGGACAGGTTTCCTCTGGAAACACCATATATTTT,CSVGQVSSGNTIYF,TRBD1,.,14,TRBJ1-3,TRBV29-1
TGTGCCAGCAGCTCCGGGACGGTCACCTTC,CASSSGTVTF,.,few,10,TRBJ2-7,TRBV28
TGTGCCAGCAGCTCGACAGGAGGACAGGGGGAGGGCGAGCAGTACTTC,CASSSTGGQGEGEQYF,TRBD1,.,16,TRBJ2-7,TRBV7-8